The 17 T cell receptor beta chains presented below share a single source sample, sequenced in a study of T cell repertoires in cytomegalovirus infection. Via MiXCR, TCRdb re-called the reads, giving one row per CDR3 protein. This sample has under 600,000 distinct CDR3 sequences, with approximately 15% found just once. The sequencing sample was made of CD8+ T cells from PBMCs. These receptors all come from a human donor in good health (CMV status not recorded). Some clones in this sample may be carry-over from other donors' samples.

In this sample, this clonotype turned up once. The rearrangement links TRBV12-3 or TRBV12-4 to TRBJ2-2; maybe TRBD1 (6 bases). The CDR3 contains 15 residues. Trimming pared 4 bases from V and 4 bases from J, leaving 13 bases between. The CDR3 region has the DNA TGTGCCAGCAGTTACAGGGATTGGAGCACCGGGGAGCTGTTTTTT. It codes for CASSYRDWSTGELFF.

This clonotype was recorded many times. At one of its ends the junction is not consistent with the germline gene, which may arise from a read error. Written as DNA, the CDR3 is TGTGCCAGCAGGGAAGGGGGACCCAATCAGCCCCAGCATTTT. It encodes CASREGGPNQPQHF. The V gene is TRBV6-1, the J gene TRBJ1-5; tentative D call: TRBD1 (6 bases). The CDR3 length is 14 residues. Germline V CDR1 and CDR2: MNHNS, SASEGT.

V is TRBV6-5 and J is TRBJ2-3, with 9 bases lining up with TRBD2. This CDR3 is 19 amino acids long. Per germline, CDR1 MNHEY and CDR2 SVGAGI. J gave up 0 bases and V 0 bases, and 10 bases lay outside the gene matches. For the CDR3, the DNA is TGTGCCAGCAGTTACTCGCTAGCGGGAAAAACAGCCAGCACAGATACGCAGTATTTT. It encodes CASSYSLAGKTASTDTQYF.

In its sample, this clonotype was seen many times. CDR3 loop: CASSSRVLAESYNEQFF. The CDR3 nucleotides read TGTGCCAGCAGCTCAAGGGTGTTAGCGGAGTCCTACAATGAGCAGTTCTTC. The chain recombines TRBV7-6 with TRBJ2-1; possibly TRBD2 for D (6 bases). The CDR3 spans 17 residues. Trimming took 4 bases from V and 1 from J, leaving 17 bases between them. Looked up from germline, CDR1 is SGHVS and CDR2 is FNYEAQ.

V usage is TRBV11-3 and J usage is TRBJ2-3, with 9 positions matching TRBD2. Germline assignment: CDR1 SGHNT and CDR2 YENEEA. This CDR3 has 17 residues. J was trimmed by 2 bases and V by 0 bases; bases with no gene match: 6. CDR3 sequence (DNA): TGTGCCAGCAGCTTAGATTTCGCTAGCGGGGCCACAGATACGCAGTATTTT. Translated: CASSLDFASGATDTQYF. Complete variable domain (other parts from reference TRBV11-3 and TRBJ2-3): EAGVVQSPRYKIIEKKQPVAFWCNPISGHNTLYWYLQNLGQGPELLIRYENEEAVDDSQLPKDRFSAERLKGVDSTLKIQPAELGDSAVYLCASSLDFASGATDTQYFGPGTRLTVL.

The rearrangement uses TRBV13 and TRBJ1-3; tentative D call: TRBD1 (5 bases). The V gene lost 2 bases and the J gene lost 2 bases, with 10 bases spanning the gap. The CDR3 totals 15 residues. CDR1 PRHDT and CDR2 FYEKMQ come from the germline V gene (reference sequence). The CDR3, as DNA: TGTGCCAGCAGCTTACGGCCAGGGACTGGAAACACCATATATTTT. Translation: CASSLRPGTGNTIYF.

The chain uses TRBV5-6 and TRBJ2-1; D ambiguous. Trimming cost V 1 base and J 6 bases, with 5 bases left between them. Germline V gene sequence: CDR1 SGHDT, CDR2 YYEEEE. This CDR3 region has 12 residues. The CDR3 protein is CASSLFFNEQFF. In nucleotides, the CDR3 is TGTGCCAGCAGCTTGTTTTTCAATGAGCAGTTCTTC. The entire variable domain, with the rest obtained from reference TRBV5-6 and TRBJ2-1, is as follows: DAGVTQSPTHLIKTRGQQVTLRCSPKSGHDTVSWYQQALGQGPQFIFQYYEEEERQRGNFPDRFSGHQFPNYSSELNVNALLLGDSALYLCASSLFFNEQFFGPGTRLTVL.

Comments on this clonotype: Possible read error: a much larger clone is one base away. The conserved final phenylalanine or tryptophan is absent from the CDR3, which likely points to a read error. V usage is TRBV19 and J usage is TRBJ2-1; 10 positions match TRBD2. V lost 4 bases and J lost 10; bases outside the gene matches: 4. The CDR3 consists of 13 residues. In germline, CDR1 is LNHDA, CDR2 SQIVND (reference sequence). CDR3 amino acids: CASSTGSGGEQFL. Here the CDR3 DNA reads TGTGCCAGTAGTACCGGTAGCGGGGGGGAGCAGTTCTTA.

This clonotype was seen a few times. Written as DNA, the CDR3 is TGTGCCAGTAGTATCGGTCCAGGGAAGTGGCAAGAGACCCAGTACTTC. As protein: CASSIGPGKWQETQYF. V and J are TRBV19 and TRBJ2-5; tentative D call: TRBD1 (5 bases). V was clipped by 3 bases and J by 2 bases, with 16 bases between them. Germline CDR1 LNHDA, CDR2 SQIVND (reference sequence). The length of the CDR3 is 16 residues.

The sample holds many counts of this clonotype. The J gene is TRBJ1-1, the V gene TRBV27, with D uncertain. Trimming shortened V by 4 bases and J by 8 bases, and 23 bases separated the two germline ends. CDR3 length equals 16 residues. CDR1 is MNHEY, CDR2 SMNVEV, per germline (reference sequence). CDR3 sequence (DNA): TGTGCCAGCAGTTCCGACCCCTTAGGGCAGGCCTCCGAAGCTTTCTTT. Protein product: CASSSDPLGQASEAFF.

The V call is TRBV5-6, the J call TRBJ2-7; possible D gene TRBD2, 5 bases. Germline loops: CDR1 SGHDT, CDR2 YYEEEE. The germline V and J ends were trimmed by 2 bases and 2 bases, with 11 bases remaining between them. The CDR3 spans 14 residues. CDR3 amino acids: CASSLGLQAYEQYF. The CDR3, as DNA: TGTGCCAGCAGCTTAGGACTGCAAGCCTACGAGCAGTACTTC. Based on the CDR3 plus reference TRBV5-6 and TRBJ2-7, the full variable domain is DAGVTQSPTHLIKTRGQQVTLRCSPKSGHDTVSWYQQALGQGPQFIFQYYEEEERQRGNFPDRFSGHQFPNYSSELNVNALLLGDSALYLCASSLGLQAYEQYFGPGTRLTVT.

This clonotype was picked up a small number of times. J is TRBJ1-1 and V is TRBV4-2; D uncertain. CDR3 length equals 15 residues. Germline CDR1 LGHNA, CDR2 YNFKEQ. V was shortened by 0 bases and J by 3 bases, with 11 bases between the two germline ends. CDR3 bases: TGTGCCAGCAGCCAAGATACTGAGGGCGACACTGAAGCTTTCTTT. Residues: CASSQDTEGDTEAFF.

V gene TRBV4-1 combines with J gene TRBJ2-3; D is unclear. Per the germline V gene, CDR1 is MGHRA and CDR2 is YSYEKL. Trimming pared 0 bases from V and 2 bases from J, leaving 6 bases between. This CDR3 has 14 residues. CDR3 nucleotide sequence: TGCGCCAGCAGCCAAGAGTCGCCCACAGATACGCAGTATTTT. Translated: CASSQESPTDTQYF.

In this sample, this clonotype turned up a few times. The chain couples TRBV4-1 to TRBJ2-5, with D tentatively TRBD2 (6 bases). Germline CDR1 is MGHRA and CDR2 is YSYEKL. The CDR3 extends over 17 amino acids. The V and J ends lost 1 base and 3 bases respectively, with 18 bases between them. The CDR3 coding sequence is TGCGCCAGCAGCCAAGGGTGGCGGGTCTCGGGGGAAGAGACCCAGTACTTC. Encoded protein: CASSQGWRVSGEETQYF.

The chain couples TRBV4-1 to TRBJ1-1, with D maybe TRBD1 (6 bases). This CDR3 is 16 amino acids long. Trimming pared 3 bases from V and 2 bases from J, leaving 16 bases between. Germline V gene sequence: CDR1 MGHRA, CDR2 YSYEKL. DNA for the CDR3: TGCGCCAGCAGCCAGGGTATTCGGGACATCAACACTGAAGCTTTCTTT. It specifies CASSQGIRDINTEAFF.

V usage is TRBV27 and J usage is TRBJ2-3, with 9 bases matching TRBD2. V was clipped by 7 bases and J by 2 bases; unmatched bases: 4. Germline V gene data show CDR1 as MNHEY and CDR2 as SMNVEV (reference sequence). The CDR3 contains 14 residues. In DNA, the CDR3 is TGTGCCAGCACCTCTAGCGGGACCACAGATACGCAGTATTTT. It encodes CASTSSGTTDTQYF.

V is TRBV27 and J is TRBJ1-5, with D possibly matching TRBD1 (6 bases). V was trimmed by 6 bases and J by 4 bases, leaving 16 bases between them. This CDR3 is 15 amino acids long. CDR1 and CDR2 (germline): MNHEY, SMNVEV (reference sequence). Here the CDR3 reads CASSPVAGENQPQHF. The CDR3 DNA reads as TGTGCCAGCAGCCCAGTGGCAGGGGAAAATCAGCCCCAGCATTTT.